The sample holds a few counts of the clone carrying this T cell receptor (beta chain). Its antigen is undetermined. The data were obtained in a study of T cell repertoires in cytomegalovirus infection. On the study more broadly: Evidence of both CMV infection and a matching HLA type came from public TCR beta signatures. The study, taken as a whole, reports: Carriers of CMV plus the relevant HLA were identified by cumulative public TCR beta family frequency.

TCRdb redid the calling of the reads with MiXCR, one entry per CDR3 protein. Here the sample spans more than 350,000 distinct CDR3 sequences, 31% being singletons. This CDR3 contains 15 residues. Germline V CDR1 and CDR2: MNHNY, SVGAGI (reference sequence). Trimming took 2 bases from V and 9 from J, leaving 19 bases between them. This receptor was taken from a human donor in good health (CMV status not recorded). Some clones in this sample may be carry-over from other donors' samples. The chain has TRBV6-6 and TRBJ1-2; D is undetermined. Sequenced: PBMCs. CDR3 in DNA: TGTGCCAGCAGTTACGGCCCGGGGTCTACTATGAGCTACACCTTC. Protein: CASSYGPGSTMSYTF.